These 5 T cell receptor beta chains share one sample of origin, sequenced in a study of cytomegalovirus exposure and HLA in healthy donors. This PCR relied on a set of 60 Vbeta primers and 13 Jbeta primers. Some clones are missing from TCRdb's copy, which holds only in-frame ones; the method was immunoSEQ multiplex PCR. This sample has hundreds of thousands of clones; around four fifths occur once, and the top ten carry around 4%. The specimen was PBMCs. These receptors came from a male donor in good health and CMV-seronegative.

The chain carries TRBV14 and TRBJ2-2, with 13 bases lining up with TRBD2. The CDR3 spans 17 residues. V lost 5 bases and J lost 1; bases outside the gene matches: 4. Germline CDR1 reads SGHDN; CDR2 reads FVKESK. The CDR3 DNA reads as TGTGCCAGCAGCGGGACTAGCGGGACGGGGAACACCGGGGAGCTGTTTTTT. As protein: CASSGTSGTGNTGELFF.

The chain has TRBV28 and TRBJ1-2; the match to TRBD1 covers 7 bases. Per germline, CDR1 MDHEN and CDR2 SYDVKM. The CDR3 length is 14 residues. V lost 5 bases, J lost 1 base, and 4 bases stayed unmatched. The CDR3 sequence is CASSRQGGNYGYTF. Written as DNA, the CDR3 is TGTGCCAGCAGTAGACAGGGCGGTAACTATGGCTACACCTTC.

The gene calls are TRBV27 and TRBJ2-1, with 9 bases aligning to TRBD1. The V gene's germline CDR1 is MNHEY and CDR2 SMNVEV (reference sequence). The length of the CDR3 is 17 residues. The V gene end was trimmed by 5 bases and the J gene end by 2 bases; junction bases not matched to a gene: 10. The CDR3 nucleotides are TGTGCCAGCAGTACAACAGGGGGCGTAGGGCCCTACAATGAGCAGTTCTTC. Translated, it gives CASSTTGGVGPYNEQFF.

The chain joins TRBV28 to TRBJ1-3, with unresolved D. Trimming removed 3 bases from V and 1 base from J, with 13 bases in between. Germline V CDR1 and CDR2: MDHEN, SYDVKM. The CDR3 covers 16 residues. CDR3 bases: TGTGCCAGCAGTTTCCCCCAAACGGGATCTGGAAACACCATATATTTT. This encodes CASSFPQTGSGNTIYF.

CDR3 in amino acids: CASSVGQGASKNIQYF. The CDR3 bases are TGTGCCAGCAGCGTCGGACAGGGGGCAAGCAAAAACATTCAGTACTTC. This chain connects TRBV9 to TRBJ2-4; 11 positions agree with TRBD1. The CDR3 covers 16 residues. V was pared by 2 bases and J by 3 bases, with 4 bases of the junction left unmatched. The V gene's germline CDR1 is SGDLS and CDR2 YYNGEE.